Below, one TCR beta chain is given with its context. This sample was included in a study of T cells after yellow fever vaccination. TCRdb called the 5' RACE reads again in MiXCR, with one record for every CDR3 protein. The sample lists about 550,000 distinct CDR3 sequences, over 15% occurring once. Trimming took 4 bases from V and 1 from J; bases not matched to a gene: 8. This CDR3 comprises 16 residues. CDR1 is LGHDT, CDR2 YNNKEL, per germline (reference sequence). This chain uses TRBV3-1 with TRBJ2-5; 8 bases are shared with TRBD2. Sequenced here: PBMCs, sampled 15 days after the yellow fever booster vaccination. The receptor comes from a man aged 30-40 years who received the YFV17D yellow fever vaccine. The CDR3 DNA follows: TGTGCCAGCAGCCGGGGCGTAGCGGGGACCCAAGAGACCCAGTACTTC. This sequence encodes CASSRGVAGTQETQYF.